This T cell receptor (beta chain) appears in the sequencing data of a study of OX40 agonist ivuxolimab in advanced cancers. Germline CDR1 is LGHNA and CDR2 is YNFKEQ. The CDR3 loop spans 14 amino acids. Trimming took off 1 base at V and 3 bases at J, with 6 bases between the two ends. Libraries were prepared by immunoSEQ multiplex PCR; TCRdb keeps only in-frame clonotypes and omits some of them. This sample yields tens of thousands of clones, of which approximately 89% are seen a single time; under 0.95% belongs to the top ten. The sequence was collected from an adult with an advanced solid tumor such as melanoma, head and neck, liver or kidney cancer. The source material was CD4+ or CD8+ T cells sorted from blood, sampled in a trial of the OX40 agonist ivuxolimab. The chain has TRBV4-2 and TRBJ2-2, with D hard to call. The CDR3 DNA is TGTGCCAGCAGCCAAGTGGGGTACACCGGGGAGCTGTTTTTT. It yields the protein CASSQVGYTGELFF.